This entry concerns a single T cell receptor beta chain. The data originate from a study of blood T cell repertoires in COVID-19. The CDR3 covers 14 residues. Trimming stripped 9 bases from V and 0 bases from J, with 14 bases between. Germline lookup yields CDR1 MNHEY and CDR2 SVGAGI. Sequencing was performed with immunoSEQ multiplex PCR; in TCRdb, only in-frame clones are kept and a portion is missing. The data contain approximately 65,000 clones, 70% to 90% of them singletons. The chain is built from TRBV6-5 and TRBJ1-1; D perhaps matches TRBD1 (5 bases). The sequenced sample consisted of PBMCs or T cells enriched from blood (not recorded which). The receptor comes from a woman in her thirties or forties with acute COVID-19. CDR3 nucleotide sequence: TGTGCCAGTTCCAAGGGGCCTATGAACACTGAAGCTTTCTTT. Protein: CASSKGPMNTEAFF.